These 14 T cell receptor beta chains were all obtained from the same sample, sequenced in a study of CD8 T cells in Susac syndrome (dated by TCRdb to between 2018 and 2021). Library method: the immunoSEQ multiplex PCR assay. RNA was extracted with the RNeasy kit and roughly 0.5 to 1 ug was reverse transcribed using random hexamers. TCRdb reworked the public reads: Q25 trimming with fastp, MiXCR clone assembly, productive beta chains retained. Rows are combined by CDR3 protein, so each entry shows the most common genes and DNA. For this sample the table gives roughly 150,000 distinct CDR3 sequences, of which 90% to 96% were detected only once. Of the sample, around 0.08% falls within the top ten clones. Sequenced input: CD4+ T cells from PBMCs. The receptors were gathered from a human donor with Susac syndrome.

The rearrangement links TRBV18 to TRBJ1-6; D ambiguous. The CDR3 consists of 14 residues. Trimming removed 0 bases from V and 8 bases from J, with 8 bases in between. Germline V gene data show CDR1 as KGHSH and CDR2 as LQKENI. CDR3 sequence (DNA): TGTGCCAGCTCACCACCCTCCGTGGATTCACCCCTCCACTTT. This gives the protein CASSPPSVDSPLHF.

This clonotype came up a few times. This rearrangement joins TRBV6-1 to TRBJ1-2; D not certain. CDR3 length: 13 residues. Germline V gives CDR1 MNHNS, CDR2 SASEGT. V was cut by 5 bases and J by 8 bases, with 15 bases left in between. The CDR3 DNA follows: TGTGCCAGCAGTCGCGACCTCCTGTGGGGCTACACCTTC. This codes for CASSRDLLWGYTF.

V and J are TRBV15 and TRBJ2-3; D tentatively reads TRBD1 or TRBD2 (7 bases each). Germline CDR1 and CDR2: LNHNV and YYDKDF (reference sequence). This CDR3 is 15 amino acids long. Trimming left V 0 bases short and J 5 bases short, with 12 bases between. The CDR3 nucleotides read TGTGCCACCAGCAGAGAGGCCAGGGGGGGAGATACGCAGTATTTT. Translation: CATSREARGGDTQYF.

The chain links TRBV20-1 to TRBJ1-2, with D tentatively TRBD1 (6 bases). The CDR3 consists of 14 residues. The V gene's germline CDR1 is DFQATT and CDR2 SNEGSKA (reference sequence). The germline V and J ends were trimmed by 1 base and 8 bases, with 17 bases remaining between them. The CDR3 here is CSARGQQGLWGYTF. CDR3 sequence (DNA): TGCAGTGCTAGAGGACAACAGGGACTATGGGGCTACACCTTC.

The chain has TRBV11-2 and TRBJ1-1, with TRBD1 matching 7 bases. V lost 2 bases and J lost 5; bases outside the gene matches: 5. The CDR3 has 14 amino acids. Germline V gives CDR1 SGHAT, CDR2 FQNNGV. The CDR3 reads CASSLTGVWTEAFF. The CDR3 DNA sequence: TGTGCCAGCAGCTTAACAGGGGTCTGGACTGAAGCTTTCTTT.

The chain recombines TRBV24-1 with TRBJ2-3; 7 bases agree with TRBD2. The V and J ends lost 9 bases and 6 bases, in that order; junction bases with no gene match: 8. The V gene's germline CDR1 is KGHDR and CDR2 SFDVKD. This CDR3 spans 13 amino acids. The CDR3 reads CATGLREADTQYF. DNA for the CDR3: TGTGCCACCGGGCTTCGGGAGGCGGATACGCAGTATTTT.

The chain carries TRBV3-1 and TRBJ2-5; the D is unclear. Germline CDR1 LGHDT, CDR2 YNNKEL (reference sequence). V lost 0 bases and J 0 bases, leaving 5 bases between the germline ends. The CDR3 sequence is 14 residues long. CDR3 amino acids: CASSQEVYQETQYF. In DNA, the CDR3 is TGTGCCAGCAGCCAAGAGGTCTACCAAGAGACCCAGTACTTC.

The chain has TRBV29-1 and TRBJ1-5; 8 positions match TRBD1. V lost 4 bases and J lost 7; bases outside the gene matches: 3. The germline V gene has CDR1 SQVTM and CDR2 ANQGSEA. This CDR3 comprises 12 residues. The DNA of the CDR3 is TGCAGCGTTGGGACAGGGAGGCAGCCCCAGCATTTT. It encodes CSVGTGRQPQHF.

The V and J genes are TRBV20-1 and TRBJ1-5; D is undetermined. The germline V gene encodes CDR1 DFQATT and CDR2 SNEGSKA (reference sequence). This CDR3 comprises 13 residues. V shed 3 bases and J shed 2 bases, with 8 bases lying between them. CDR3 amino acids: CSASPAGNQPQHF. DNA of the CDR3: TGCAGTGCTAGTCCTGCGGGCAATCAGCCCCAGCATTTT.

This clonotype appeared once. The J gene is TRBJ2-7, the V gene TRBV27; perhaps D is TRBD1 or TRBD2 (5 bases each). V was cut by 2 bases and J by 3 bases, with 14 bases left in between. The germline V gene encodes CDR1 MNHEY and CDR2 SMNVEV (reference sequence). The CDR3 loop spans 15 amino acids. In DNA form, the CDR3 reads TGTGCCAGCAGTTTAGGAATCGGGGCTCACTACGAGCAGTACTTC. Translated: CASSLGIGAHYEQYF.

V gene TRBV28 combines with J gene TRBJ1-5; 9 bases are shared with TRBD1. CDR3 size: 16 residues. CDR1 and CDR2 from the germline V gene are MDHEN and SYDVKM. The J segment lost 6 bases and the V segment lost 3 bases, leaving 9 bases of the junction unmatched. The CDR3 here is CASSFPVGQGGQPQHF. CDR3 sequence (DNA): TGTGCCAGCAGTTTCCCCGTGGGACAGGGTGGTCAGCCCCAGCATTTT.

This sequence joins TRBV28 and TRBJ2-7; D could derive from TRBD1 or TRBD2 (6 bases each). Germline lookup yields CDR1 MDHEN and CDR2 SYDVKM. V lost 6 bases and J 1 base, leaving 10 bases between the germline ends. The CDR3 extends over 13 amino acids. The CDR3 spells CASRGGRSYEQYF. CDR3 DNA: TGTGCCAGCAGGGGGGGCCGATCCTACGAGCAGTACTTC. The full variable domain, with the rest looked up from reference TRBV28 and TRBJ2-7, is DVKVTQSSRYLVKRTGEKVFLECVQDMDHENMFWYRQDPGLGLRLIYFSYDVKMKEKGDIPEGYSVSREKKERFSLILESASTNQTSMYLCASRGGRSYEQYFGPGTRLTVT.

The CDR3 region is CASSSFQGLSVAKNIQYF. The DNA of the CDR3 is TGTGCCAGCAGTTCTTTCCAGGGACTGTCGGTAGCCAAAAACATTCAGTACTTC. J is TRBJ2-4 and V is TRBV28; D possibly corresponds to TRBD2 (6 bases). CDR1 is MDHEN, CDR2 SYDVKM, per germline. The CDR3 has 18 residues. Trimming removed 4 bases at V and 0 bases at J, with 19 bases between. Full variable domain (rest looked up from reference TRBV28 and TRBJ2-4): DVKVTQSSRYLVKRTGEKVFLECVQDMDHENMFWYRQDPGLGLRLIYFSYDVKMKEKGDIPEGYSVSREKKERFSLILESASTNQTSMYLCASSSFQGLSVAKNIQYFGAGTRLSVL.

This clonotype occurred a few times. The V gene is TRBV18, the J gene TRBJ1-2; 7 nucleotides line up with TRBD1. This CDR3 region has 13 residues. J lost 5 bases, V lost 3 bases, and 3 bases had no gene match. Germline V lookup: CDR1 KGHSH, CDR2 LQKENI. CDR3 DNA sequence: TGTGCCAGCTCACCCGGACAGGATTATGGCTACACCTTC. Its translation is CASSPGQDYGYTF.